This is a list of T cell receptor beta chains from one sample in a study of blood T cell repertoires in COVID-19. Sequencing was performed with immunoSEQ multiplex PCR; in TCRdb, only in-frame clones are kept and a portion is missing. The data show just over 60,000 clones, less than 80% seen once. The sample was peripheral blood. The receptors originated from a man aged 55-75 years with acute or convalescent COVID-19. Each CDR3 is given with its conserved first and last residue. The order of the fields is J gene, D gene, V gene, CDR3 length, clone size, CDR3 DNA, CDR3 protein. The D gene is left open where the match is weak. Expanded clones get a size class; other rows say once, few or many, or leave the size out.

>TRBJ2-7|-|TRBV18|13|-
TGTGCCAGCTCACCGGGACAAACCTACGAGCAGTACTTC
CASSPGQTYEQYF
>TRBJ2-7|TRBD2|TRBV6-6|16|-
TGTGCCAGCAGGAATCTTCCGATAGCGGGACCCTACGAGCAGTACTTC
CASRNLPIAGPYEQYF
>TRBJ1-6|-|TRBV4-2|13|-
TGTGCCAGCAGCCAGCAGGAGGTTTCACCCCTCCACTTT
CASSQQEVSPLHF
>TRBJ1-5|TRBD1|TRBV6-6|15|-
TGTGCCAGCAGTAGGGACAGTTCCAACAATCAGCCCCAGCATTTT
CASSRDSSNNQPQHF
>TRBJ2-7|TRBD2|TRBV28|14|-
TGTGCCAGCAGTAAACCGGGACTAGCCTACGAGCAGTACTTC
CASSKPGLAYEQYF
>TRBJ1-2|TRBD1|TRBV10-3|13|-
TGTGCCATCAGTGAGGAAGGGGGCAGGGGCTACACCTTC
CAISEEGGRGYTF
>TRBJ1-6|-|TRBV10-1|13|-
TGCGCCAGCAGTGACAGTCCTCATTCACCCCTCCACTTT
CASSDSPHSPLHF
>TRBJ1-1|-|TRBV29-1|12|-
TGCAGCGTTGCCCCAGGGAACACTGAAGCTTTCTTT
CSVAPGNTEAFF
>TRBJ2-7|TRBD1|TRBV11-2|15|once
TGTGCCAGCAGCTTAGGGACAGGGGGCTTCTACGAGCAGTACTTC
CASSLGTGGFYEQYF
>TRBJ2-3|-|TRBV2|15|-
TGTGCCAGCAGTAAACAGGGAATAAGCACAGATACGCAGTATTTT
CASSKQGISTDTQYF
>TRBJ1-5|TRBD1|TRBV28|17|-
TGTGCCAGCAGTCCGACAGGGGGCGTGGTCGGGAATCAGCCCCAGCATTTT
CASSPTGGVVGNQPQHF
>TRBJ1-1|TRBD1|TRBV7-6|14|many
TGTGCCAGCAGCTCCCCGACAGGGTTCACTGAAGCTTTCTTT
CASSSPTGFTEAFF
>TRBJ2-1|-|TRBV24-1|15|few
TGTGCCACCAGTGATGCGACACGGCAGCCGAGTGAGCAGTTCTTC
CATSDATRQPSEQFF
>TRBJ2-1|TRBD2|TRBV7-8|15|-
TGTGCCAGCAGCTTAGAGGGGAGGGTCTACAATGAGCAGTTCTTC
CASSLEGRVYNEQFF
>TRBJ2-3|TRBD1|TRBV14|15|-
TGTGCCAGCAGCCTCGGGACAGGATTCACAGATACGCAGTATTTT
CASSLGTGFTDTQYF
>TRBJ1-4|-|TRBV19|14|-
TGTGCCAGTAATCGGCGGGTATCAAATGAAAAACTGTTTTTT
CASNRRVSNEKLFF